This TCR beta chain was sequenced during a study of OX40 agonist ivuxolimab in advanced cancers. The wider study: Ivuxolimab was delivered to patients intravenously every 2 weeks at doses spanning 0.01 to 10 mg/kg. Of the participants, about 40% had some prior anti-PD-1, anti-PD-L1 or anti-CTLA-4 therapy, which was allowed. Overall study findings and caveats: Expanded clones belonging to CD8+ T cells outnumbered, on average, those of CD4+. There was clonal expansion of CD4+ and CD8+ blood T cells by week 6 at 0.1 to 3.0 mg/kg.

Clones were sequenced by immunoSEQ multiplex PCR, and TCRdb holds only the in-frame ones, with some missing. This sample has under 85,000 clones; 85% occur once, and the top ten carry about 3.4%. The CDR3 runs to 15 residues. Trimming shortened V by 4 bases and J by 9 bases, and 22 bases separated the two germline ends. CDR1 and CDR2 (germline): SQVTM, ANQGSEA. A note on this clone: The antigen remains undetermined.

The receptor was isolated from an adult with an advanced solid tumor such as melanoma, head and neck, liver or kidney cancer. The sequencing used CD4+ or CD8+ T cells sorted from blood, collected in a trial of the OX40 agonist ivuxolimab. This chain uses TRBV29-1 with TRBJ2-1; perhaps TRBD2 as D (6 bases). CDR3 residues: CSVGGTSRVWVEQFF. CDR3 in DNA: TGCAGCGTTGGAGGAACTAGCAGGGTTTGGGTTGAGCAGTTCTTC.